These 9 T cell receptor beta chains share one sample of origin, sequenced in a study of lymphopenia after photon versus proton radiotherapy. The protocol was immunoSEQ multiplex PCR, while the TCRdb copy is restricted to in-frame clones and leaves out a portion. The sample yields about 70,000 clones, 80% to 95% seen once. Sample: peripheral blood, taken from a patient treated with photon-based radiotherapy. The origin of the receptors is a woman between 40 and 50 years old with cholangiocarcinoma.

CDR3 in DNA: TGTGCCAGTAGTATGGCTGGCGGGACAGTACCAGTAGCGGTC. Protein sequence: CASSMAGGTVPVAV. The chain uses TRBV19 and TRBJ2-7; D is perhaps TRBD1 (7 bases). The CDR3 covers 14 residues. Germline V gives CDR1 LNHDA, CDR2 SQIVND (reference sequence).

V gene TRBV5-8 combines with J gene TRBJ1-2, with TRBD1 identical over 9 bases. This CDR3 is built from 15 residues. Trimming at V came to 2 bases and at J to 4 bases, leaving 6 bases not matched to a gene. The germline gives CDR1 SGHTS, CDR2 YDEGEE. The CDR3 loop is CASSLQTGGVYGYTF. The CDR3 DNA reads as TGTGCCAGCAGCTTACAAACAGGGGGCGTCTATGGCTACACCTTC.

This clone came up once. The V and J genes are TRBV11-2 and TRBJ2-7; 11 positions agree with TRBD2. Germline trimming cut 5 bases from V and 2 bases from J; bases unmatched to any gene: 5. The CDR3 spans 15 residues. Per germline, CDR1 SGHAT and CDR2 FQNNGV. CDR3 bases: TGTGCCAGCAGCACTGAACTAGCGGGAGCCTACGAGCAGTACTTC. Amino acids: CASSTELAGAYEQYF.

The chain employs TRBV2 and TRBJ2-7, with 7 positions matching TRBD2. The CDR3 has 15 amino acids. Germline V gene data show CDR1 as SNHLY and CDR2 as FYNNEI. The V and J ends lost 8 bases and 2 bases, in that order; junction bases with no gene match: 12. CDR3 coding DNA: TGTGCCAGCCTGGAAGGGGCGGGAGTTCCCTACGAGCAGTACTTC. Its protein is CASLEGAGVPYEQYF.

This chain uses TRBV6-5 with TRBJ1-2; the D gene is possibly TRBD1 (6 bases). The CDR3 loop spans 15 amino acids. The V and J ends lost 6 bases and 4 bases respectively, with 18 bases between them. Germline CDR1 is MNHEY and CDR2 is SVGAGI. Here the CDR3 DNA reads TGTGCCAGCAGCAGAGAACAGGGTTATGGCTATGGCTACACCTTC. As protein: CASSREQGYGYGYTF.

The chain has TRBV7-9 and TRBJ2-1, with TRBD1 matching 8 bases. The CDR3 covers 14 residues. V lost 5 bases to trimming and J lost 7 bases; unmatched junction nucleotides: 7. The germline V gene has CDR1 SEHNR and CDR2 FQNEAQ (reference sequence). CDR3 in amino acids: CASSRTQGANEQFF. The CDR3 nucleotides read TGTGCCAGCAGCCGAACCCAGGGGGCGAATGAGCAGTTCTTC.

This clone was seen a single time. This chain links TRBV7-9 with TRBJ1-5, with a weak D call TRBD1 (5 bases). Germline CDR1 and CDR2: SEHNR and FQNEAQ (reference sequence). Trimming took off 2 bases at V and 4 bases at J, with 9 bases between the two ends. The CDR3 runs 14 residues. This chain's CDR3 is CASSLSQGNQPQHF. The CDR3 DNA is TGTGCCAGCAGCTTATCCCAGGGAAATCAGCCCCAGCATTTT. Together with reference TRBV7-9 and TRBJ1-5, the CDR3 gives the full variable domain: DTGVSQNPRHKITKRGQNVTFRCDPISEHNRLYWYRQTLGQGPEFLTYFQNEAQLEKSRLLSDRFSAERPKGSFSTLEIQRTEQGDSAMYLCASSLSQGNQPQHFGDGTRLSIL.

This clone was seen once. The chain combines TRBV19 with TRBJ1-1; D gene unclear. Germline V gene sequence: CDR1 LNHDA, CDR2 SQIVND (reference sequence). The V end was cut by 3 bases, the J end by 2 bases, with 13 bases between. The CDR3 is 15 amino acids. As DNA, the CDR3 is TGTGCCAGTAGTATCTATGAGGGAGGCAACACTGAAGCTTTCTTT. This encodes CASSIYEGGNTEAFF. Full variable domain (outside the CDR3, taken from reference TRBV19 and TRBJ1-1): DGGITQSPKYLFRKEGQNVTLSCEQNLNHDAMYWYRQDPGQGLRLIYYSQIVNDFQKGDIAEGYSVSREKKESFPLTVTSAQKNPTAFYLCASSIYEGGNTEAFFGQGTRLTVV.

The chain employs TRBV27 and TRBJ1-2; no clear D gene. V lost 0 bases and J 5 bases, leaving 10 bases between the germline ends. The CDR3 length is 14 residues. In germline, CDR1 is MNHEY, CDR2 SMNVEV (reference sequence). For the CDR3, the DNA is TGTGCCAGCAGTTTATCGGAAACAGAATATGGCTACACCTTC. This translates into CASSLSETEYGYTF.